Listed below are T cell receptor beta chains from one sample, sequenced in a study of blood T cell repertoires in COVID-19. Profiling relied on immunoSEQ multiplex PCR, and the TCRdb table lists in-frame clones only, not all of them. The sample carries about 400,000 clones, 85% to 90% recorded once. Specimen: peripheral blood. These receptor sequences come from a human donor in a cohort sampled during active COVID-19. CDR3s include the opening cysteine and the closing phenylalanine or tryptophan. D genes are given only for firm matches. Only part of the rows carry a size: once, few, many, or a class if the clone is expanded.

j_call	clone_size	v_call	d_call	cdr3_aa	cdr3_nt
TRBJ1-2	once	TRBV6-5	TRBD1	CASRPRGRGGYTF	TGTGCCAGCAGACCCAGGGGGCGCGGTGGCTACACCTTC
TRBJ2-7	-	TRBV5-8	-	CASSSRLIYSYEQYF	TGTGCCAGCAGCTCTCGACTGATATACTCCTACGAGCAGTACTTC
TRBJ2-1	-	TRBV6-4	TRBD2	CASSVTSGTPYNEQFF	TGTGCCAGCAGTGTGACTAGCGGGACGCCCTACAATGAGCAGTTCTTC
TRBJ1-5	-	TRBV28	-	CASSFEGDQPQHF	TGTGCCAGCAGTTTCGAGGGGGATCAGCCCCAGCATTTT
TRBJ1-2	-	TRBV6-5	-	CASRTSPNYGYTF	TGTGCCAGTAGGACTTCCCCTAACTATGGCTACACCTTC
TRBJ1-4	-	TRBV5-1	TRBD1	CASSLASGQGNEKLFF	TGCGCCAGCAGCTTGGCCTCTGGACAGGGTAATGAAAAACTGTTTTTT
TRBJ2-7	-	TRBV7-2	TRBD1	CASSLRAGTDSSGQYF	TGTGCCAGCAGCTTAAGGGCCGGGACAGACTCCTCTGGGCAGTACTTC
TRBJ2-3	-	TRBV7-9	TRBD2	CASSPRVTSGRLSPDTQYF	TGTGCCAGCAGCCCCAGGGTAACTAGCGGGAGGCTTTCCCCAGATACGCAGTATTTT
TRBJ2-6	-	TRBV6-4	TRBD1	CASSPTGPGSGANVLTF	TGTGCCAGCAGTCCGACAGGGCCAGGCTCTGGGGCCAACGTCCTGACTTTC
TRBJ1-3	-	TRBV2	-	CASSVAVLSGNTIYF	TGTGCCAGCAGTGTCGCAGTGTTATCTGGAAACACCATATATTTT
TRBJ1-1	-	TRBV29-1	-	CSVEGRTNTEAFF	TGCAGCGTGGAGGGACGGACGAACACTGAAGCTTTCTTT
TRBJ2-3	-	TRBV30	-	CAWTPSSGTQYF	TGTGCCTGGACCCCCAGCAGCGGTACGCAGTATTTT
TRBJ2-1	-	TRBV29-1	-	CSVEDRRGGDNEQFF	TGCAGCGTTGAAGATCGTAGGGGGGGAGACAATGAGCAGTTCTTC
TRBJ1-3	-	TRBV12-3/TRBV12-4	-	CASSDVSGNTIYF	TGTGCCAGTTCAGACGTCAGCGGGAACACCATATATTTT
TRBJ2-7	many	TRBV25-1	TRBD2	CASSPRERDSYEQYF	TGTGCCAGCAGTCCGCGGGAGAGGGACTCCTACGAGCAGTACTTC
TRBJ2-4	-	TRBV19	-	CASMGQGDAKNIQYF	TGTGCCAGTATGGGCCAAGGGGATGCCAAAAACATTCAGTACTTC
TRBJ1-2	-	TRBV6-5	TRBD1	CASTYRAGGYGYTF	TGTGCCAGCACCTATAGGGCAGGGGGCTATGGCTACACCTTC
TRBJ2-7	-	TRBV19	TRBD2	CASSMKTPSGENEQYF	TGTGCCAGTAGTATGAAAACGCCTAGCGGGGAAAACGAGCAGTACTTC
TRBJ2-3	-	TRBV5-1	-	CASKGESTSTDTQYF	TGCGCCAGCAAGGGGGAGAGTACTAGCACAGATACGCAGTATTTT
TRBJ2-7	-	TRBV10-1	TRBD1	CASSAADREPYEQYF	TGCGCCAGCAGTGCCGCGGACAGGGAACCCTACGAGCAGTACTTC
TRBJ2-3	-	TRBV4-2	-	CASSQDGAGAFTDTQYF	TGTGCCAGCAGCCAAGATGGGGCGGGGGCATTCACAGATACGCAGTATTTT
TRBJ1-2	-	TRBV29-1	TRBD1	CTIQRQGPHYGYTF	TGCACCATTCAGAGACAGGGACCTCACTATGGCTACACCTTC
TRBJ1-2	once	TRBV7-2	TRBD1	CASSLEVGGAYGYTF	TGTGCCAGCAGCTTAGAAGTAGGGGGCGCCTATGGCTACACCTTC
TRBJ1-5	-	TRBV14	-	CASSQTAQGAQHF	TGTGCCAGCAGCCAAACAGCTCAAGGGGCCCAGCATTTT
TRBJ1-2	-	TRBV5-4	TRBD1	CASSLPGTGDHTF	TGTGCCAGCAGCCTACCCGGGACAGGCGATCACACCTTC
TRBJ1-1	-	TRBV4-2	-	CASSAGGGANTEAFF	TGTGCCAGCAGCGCGGGGGGAGGAGCGAACACTGAAGCTTTCTTT
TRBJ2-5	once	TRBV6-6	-	CASTGNSPWETQYF	TGTGCCAGCACAGGGAACTCACCGTGGGAGACCCAGTACTTC
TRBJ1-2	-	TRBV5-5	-	CASSTPGLGGYTF	TGTGCCAGCAGTACTCCAGGGTTGGGTGGCTACACCTTC
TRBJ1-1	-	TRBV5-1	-	CASSSGLTTNTEAFF	TGCGCCAGCAGCTCCGGACTGACCACCAACACTGAAGCTTTCTTT
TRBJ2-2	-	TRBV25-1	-	CASSYRANTGELFF	TGTGCCAGCAGTTACAGAGCGAACACCGGGGAGCTGTTTTTT
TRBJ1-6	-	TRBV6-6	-	CASRGGHGAYNSPLHF	TGTGCCAGCAGAGGGGGACATGGGGCCTATAATTCACCCCTCCACTTT
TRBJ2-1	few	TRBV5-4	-	CASSARETSSYNEQFF	TGTGCCAGCAGTGCTCGCGAGACTAGCTCCTACAATGAGCAGTTCTTC
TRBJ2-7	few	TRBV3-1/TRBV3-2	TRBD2	CASSQGTSGRARIYEQYF	TGTGCCAGCAGCCAAGGGACTAGCGGGAGGGCCAGAATCTACGAGCAGTACTTC
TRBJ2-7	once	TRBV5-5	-	CASSPRSYEQYF	TGTGCCAGCAGCCCGCGGTCCTACGAGCAGTACTTC
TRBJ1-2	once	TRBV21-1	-	CARFFRQGKGYTF	TGTGCCAGATTTTTTCGACAGGGTAAAGGCTACACCTTC
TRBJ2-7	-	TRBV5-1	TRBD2	CASSLAGGEASYEQYF	TGCGCCAGCAGCTTGGCCGGGGGGGAGGCGAGCTACGAGCAGTACTTC
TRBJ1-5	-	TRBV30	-	CAWSVRGTGPVDQPQHF	TGTGCCTGGAGTGTAAGGGGGACGGGGCCCGTTGACCAGCCCCAGCATTTT
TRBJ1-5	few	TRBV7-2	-	CASSLRGRRQPQHF	TGTGCCAGCAGCTTACGGGGAAGGCGCCAGCCCCAGCATTTT
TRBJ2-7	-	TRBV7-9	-	CASSSRPGQSRYEQYF	TGTGCCAGCAGCTCACGTCCGGGACAAAGTAGGTACGAGCAGTACTTC
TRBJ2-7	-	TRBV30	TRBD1	CAWSPDRVFYEQYF	TGTGCCTGGAGTCCGGACAGGGTCTTCTACGAGCAGTACTTC
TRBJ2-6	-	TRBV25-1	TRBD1	CASSGRDRADNVLTF	TGTGCCAGCAGTGGTAGGGACAGGGCTGATAACGTCCTGACTTTC
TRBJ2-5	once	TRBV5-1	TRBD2	CASSPLGLARETQYF	TGCGCCAGCAGCCCGCTTGGACTAGCGAGGGAGACCCAGTACTTC
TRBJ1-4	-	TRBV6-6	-	CASSYSIIGRGEKLFF	TGTGCCAGCAGTTACTCGATTATAGGGCGGGGTGAAAAACTGTTTTTT
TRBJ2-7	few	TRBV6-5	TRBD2	CASSYSASGGSYEQYF	TGTGCCAGCAGTTACTCAGCGAGCGGGGGCTCCTACGAGCAGTACTTC
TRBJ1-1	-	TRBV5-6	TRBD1	CASSRTGGTEAFF	TGTGCCAGCAGTAGGACAGGGGGCACTGAAGCTTTCTTT
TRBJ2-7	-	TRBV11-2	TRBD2	CASRRLAGVYEQYF	TGTGCCAGCAGACGGCTAGCGGGGGTCTACGAGCAGTACTTC
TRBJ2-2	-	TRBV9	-	CASSITDAGGTGELFF	TGTGCCAGCAGCATTACGGACGCCGGGGGTACCGGGGAGCTGTTTTTT
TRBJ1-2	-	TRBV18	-	CASSPEIRPGPSRYGYTF	TGTGCCAGCTCACCAGAAATCAGACCAGGGCCTTCTCGCTATGGCTACACCTTC
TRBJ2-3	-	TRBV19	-	CASSTQTGDTQYF	TGTGCCAGTAGTACCCAGACTGGAGATACGCAGTATTTT
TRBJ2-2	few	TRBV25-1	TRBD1	CASSESGQASGELFF	TGTGCCAGCAGTGAATCAGGACAGGCGTCCGGGGAGCTGTTTTTT
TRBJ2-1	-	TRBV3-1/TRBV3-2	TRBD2	CASSALAGAEGQFF	TGTGCCAGCAGCGCTCTAGCGGGGGCCGAAGGGCAGTTCTTC